This note documents a single TCR beta chain sequence. Its antigen is unidentified. The data belong to a study of immune cell composition in non-small cell lung cancer. Study results and limitations: Squamous carcinomas (about 75%) more often had tumour-associated clones >0.5% than adenocarcinomas (around 33%).

Sequencing used immunoSEQ multiplex PCR; TCRdb keeps in-frame clones, though not all of them. This sample has about 9,100 clones, with 65% to 70% found just once. This CDR3 contains 16 residues. Germline CDR1 SGHTA, CDR2 FQGTGA. V lost 4 bases and J lost 0; bases outside the gene matches: 3. J is TRBJ2-1 and V is TRBV7-3; TRBD2 agrees at 10 bases. This sequence was found in a human donor with non-small cell lung cancer. The sample comprised lung tumor tissue. DNA of the CDR3: TGTGCCAGCAGCTCTACTAGCGGGACCTCCTACAATGAGCAGTTCTTC. This sequence encodes CASSSTSGTSYNEQFF.